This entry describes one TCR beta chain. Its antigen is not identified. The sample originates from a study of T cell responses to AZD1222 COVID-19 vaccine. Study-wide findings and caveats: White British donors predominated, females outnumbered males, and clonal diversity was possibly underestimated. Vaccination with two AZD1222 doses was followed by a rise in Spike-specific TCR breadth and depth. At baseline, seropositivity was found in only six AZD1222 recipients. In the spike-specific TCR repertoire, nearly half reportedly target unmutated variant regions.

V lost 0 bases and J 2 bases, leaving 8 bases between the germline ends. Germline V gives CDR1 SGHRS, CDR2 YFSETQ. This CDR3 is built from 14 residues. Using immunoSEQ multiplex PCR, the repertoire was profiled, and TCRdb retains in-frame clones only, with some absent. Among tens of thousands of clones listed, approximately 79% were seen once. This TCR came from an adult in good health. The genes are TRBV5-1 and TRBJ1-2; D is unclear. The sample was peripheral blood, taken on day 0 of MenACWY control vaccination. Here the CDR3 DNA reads TGCGCCAGCAGCTTGGTGCCGGAAAACTATGGCTACACCTTC. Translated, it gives CASSLVPENYGYTF.